This T cell receptor beta chain was retrieved from a study of cytomegalovirus exposure and HLA in healthy donors. Overall study: A prior analysis found 95 million to 140 million unique TCR beta sequences from 150 million to 200 million T cells. The study, taken as a whole, reports: For cytomegalovirus status, the classifier reportedly gave diagnoses with high specificity and sensitivity.

Researchers ran the PCR with 60 Vbeta and 13 Jbeta primers. The assay was immunoSEQ multiplex PCR, and TCRdb's table has in-frame clones only and misses some. Recorded for this sample: 190,000 or so clones. The V and J ends lost 8 bases and 0 bases, in that order; junction bases with no gene match: 6. The germline gives CDR1 SNHLY, CDR2 FYNNEI. CDR3 length: 16 residues. To note about this clone: Its antigen is unidentified.

J is TRBJ1-6 and V is TRBV2; 8 bases agree with TRBD1. The TCR comes from a boy aged 10-17 years in good health and CMV-seronegative. Source material: PBMCs. The CDR3 nucleotides are TGTGCCAGCCTGGACAGGGAGGGCTCCTATAATTCACCCCTCCACTTT. Protein product: CASLDREGSYNSPLHF. Drawing the rest from reference TRBV2 and TRBJ1-6, the complete variable domain is EPEVTQTPSHQVTQMGQEVILRCVPISNHLYFYWYRQILGQKVEFLVSFYNNEISEKSEIFDDQFSVERPDGSNFTLKIRSTKLEDSAMYFCASLDREGSYNSPLHFGNGTRLTVT.